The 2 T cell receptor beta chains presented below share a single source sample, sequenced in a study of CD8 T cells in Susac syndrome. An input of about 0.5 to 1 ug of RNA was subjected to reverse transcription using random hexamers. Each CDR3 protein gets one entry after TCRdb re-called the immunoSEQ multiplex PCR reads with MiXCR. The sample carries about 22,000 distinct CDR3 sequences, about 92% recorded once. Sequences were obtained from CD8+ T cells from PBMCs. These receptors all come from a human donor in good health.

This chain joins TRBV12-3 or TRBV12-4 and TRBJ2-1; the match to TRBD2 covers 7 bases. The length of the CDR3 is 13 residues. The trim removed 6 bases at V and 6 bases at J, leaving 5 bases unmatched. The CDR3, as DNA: TGTGCCAGCAGGCCCACGGGGGGCAATGAGCAGTTCTTC. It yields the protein CASRPTGGNEQFF.

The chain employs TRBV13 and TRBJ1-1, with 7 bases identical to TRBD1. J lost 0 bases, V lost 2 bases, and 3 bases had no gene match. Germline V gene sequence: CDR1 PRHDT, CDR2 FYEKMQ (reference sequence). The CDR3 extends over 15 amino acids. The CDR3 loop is CASSLRDSMNTEAFF. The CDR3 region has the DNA TGTGCCAGCAGCTTAAGGGACAGCATGAACACTGAAGCTTTCTTT.